This TCR beta chain was recorded in a study of T-cell memory formation after mild COVID-19. Study at large: Clusters were largely donor specific. Notes on the study in general: Cross-reactive memory appears to have joined, as suggested by some responding clones showing up in pre-infection memory. Clones which contracted sat mainly in CM and EM if CD4+, and in EMRA if CD8+.

Using its own MiXCR run on the 5' RACE reads, TCRdb lists one record per CDR3 protein. The table has about 270,000 distinct CDR3 sequences, over 15% seen once. This clonotype showed up just a few times. Its cognate antigen is unknown. What was sequenced was PBMCs or a T cell subset sorted from them (not recorded which). The clonotype was recovered from an adult woman who had mild COVID-19 (a few samples of this study predate the infection). Cell type and time point are not known.

The CDR3 DNA reads as TGCAGTGCTAGAAGTGGGACAGCTAATGAAAAACTGTTTTTT. This sequence encodes CSARSGTANEKLFF. The gene calls are TRBV20-1 and TRBJ1-4, with 7 positions matching TRBD1. In germline, CDR1 is DFQATT, CDR2 SNEGSKA (reference sequence). V lost 2 bases and J lost 3; bases outside the gene matches: 3. The CDR3 has 14 residues.